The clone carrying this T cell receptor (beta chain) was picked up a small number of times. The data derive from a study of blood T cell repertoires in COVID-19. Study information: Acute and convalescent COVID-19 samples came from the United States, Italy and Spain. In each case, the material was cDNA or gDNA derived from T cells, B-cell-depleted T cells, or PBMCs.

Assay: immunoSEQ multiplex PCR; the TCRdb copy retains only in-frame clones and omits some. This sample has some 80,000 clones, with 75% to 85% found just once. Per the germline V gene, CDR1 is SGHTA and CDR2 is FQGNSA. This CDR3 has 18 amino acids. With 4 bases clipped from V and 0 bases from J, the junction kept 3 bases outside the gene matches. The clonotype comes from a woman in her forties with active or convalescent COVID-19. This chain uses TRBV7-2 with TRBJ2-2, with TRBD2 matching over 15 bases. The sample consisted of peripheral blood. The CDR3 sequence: CASSSGLAGGPNTGELFF. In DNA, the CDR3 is TGTGCCAGCAGCTCCGGACTAGCGGGAGGGCCGAACACCGGGGAGCTGTTTTTT.